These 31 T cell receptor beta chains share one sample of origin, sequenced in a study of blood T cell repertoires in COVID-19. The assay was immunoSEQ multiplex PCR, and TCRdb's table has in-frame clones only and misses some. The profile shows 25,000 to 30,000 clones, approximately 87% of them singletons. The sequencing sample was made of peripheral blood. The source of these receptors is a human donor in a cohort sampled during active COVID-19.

In DNA, the CDR3 is TGCGCCAGCAGCTTTGATCGGGGAAATAGCGCAGATACGCAGTATTTT. Amino acid sequence: CASSFDRGNSADTQYF. The chain combines TRBV5-1 with TRBJ2-3, with D perhaps TRBD2 (5 bases). The V end was cut by 2 bases, the J end by 4 bases, with 17 bases between. Germline lookup yields CDR1 SGHRS and CDR2 YFSETQ. This CDR3 region has 16 residues.

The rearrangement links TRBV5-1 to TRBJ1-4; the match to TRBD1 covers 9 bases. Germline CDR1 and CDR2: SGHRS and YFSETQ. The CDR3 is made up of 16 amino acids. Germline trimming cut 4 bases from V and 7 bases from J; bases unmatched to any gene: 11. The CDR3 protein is CASSPRDRDGGEKLFF. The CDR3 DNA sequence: TGCGCCAGCAGCCCCCGGGACAGGGACGGGGGTGAAAAACTGTTTTTT.

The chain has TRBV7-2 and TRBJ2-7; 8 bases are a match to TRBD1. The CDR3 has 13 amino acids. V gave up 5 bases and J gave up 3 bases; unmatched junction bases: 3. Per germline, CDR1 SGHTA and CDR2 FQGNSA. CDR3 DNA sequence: TGTGCCAGCAGCACGACAGGGGTCTACGAGCAGTACTTC. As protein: CASSTTGVYEQYF.

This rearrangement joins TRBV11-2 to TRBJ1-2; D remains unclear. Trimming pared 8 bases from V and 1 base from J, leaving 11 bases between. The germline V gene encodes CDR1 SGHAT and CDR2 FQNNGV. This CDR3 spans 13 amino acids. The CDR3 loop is CASSLGLNYGYTF. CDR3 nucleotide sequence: TGTGCCAGCTCACTAGGACTTAACTATGGCTACACCTTC.

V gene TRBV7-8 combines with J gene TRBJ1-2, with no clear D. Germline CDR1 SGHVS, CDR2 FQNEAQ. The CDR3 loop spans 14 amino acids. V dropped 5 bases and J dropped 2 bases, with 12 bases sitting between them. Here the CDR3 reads CASSRFSGNYGYTF. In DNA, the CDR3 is TGTGCCAGCAGCCGCTTCTCGGGAAACTATGGCTACACCTTC.

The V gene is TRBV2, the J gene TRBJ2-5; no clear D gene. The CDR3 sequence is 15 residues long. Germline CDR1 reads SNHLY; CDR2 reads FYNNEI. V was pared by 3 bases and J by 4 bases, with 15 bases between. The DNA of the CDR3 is TGTGCCAGCAGTGACCAGGCCTCAGTAGGAGAGACCCAGTACTTC. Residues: CASSDQASVGETQYF.

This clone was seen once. The DNA of the CDR3 is TGCGCCAGCAGCTCCGGACAGCCAAGCTCCTATAATTCACCCCTCCACTTT. Translation: CASSSGQPSSYNSPLHF. The chain has TRBV5-1 and TRBJ1-6; D is perhaps TRBD1 (6 bases). Per the germline V gene, CDR1 is SGHRS and CDR2 is YFSETQ. CDR3 size: 17 residues. Trimming took off 3 bases at V and 0 bases at J, with 13 bases between the two ends.

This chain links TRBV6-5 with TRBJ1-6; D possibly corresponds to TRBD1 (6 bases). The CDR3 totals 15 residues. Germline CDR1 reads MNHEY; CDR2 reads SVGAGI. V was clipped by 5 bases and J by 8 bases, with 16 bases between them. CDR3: CASSQRDTIYSPLHF. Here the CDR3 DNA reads TGTGCCAGCAGTCAGCGGGACACCATCTATTCACCCCTCCACTTT.

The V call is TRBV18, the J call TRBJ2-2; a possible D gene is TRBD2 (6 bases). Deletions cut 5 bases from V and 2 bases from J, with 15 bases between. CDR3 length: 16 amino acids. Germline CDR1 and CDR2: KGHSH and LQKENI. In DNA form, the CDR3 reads TGTGCCAGCTCAAGGGACTTTTCCACTAACACCGGGGAGCTGTTTTTT. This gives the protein CASSRDFSTNTGELFF.

The chain's CDR3 is CASSVRDKGYYEQYF. CDR3 nucleotides: TGTGCCAGCAGCGTAAGGGACAAGGGGTACTACGAGCAGTACTTC. The V gene is TRBV9, the J gene TRBJ2-7; weak D call: TRBD1 (6 bases). This CDR3 comprises 15 residues. Trimming took off 1 base at V and 3 bases at J, with 14 bases between the two ends. The germline gives CDR1 SGDLS, CDR2 YYNGEE.

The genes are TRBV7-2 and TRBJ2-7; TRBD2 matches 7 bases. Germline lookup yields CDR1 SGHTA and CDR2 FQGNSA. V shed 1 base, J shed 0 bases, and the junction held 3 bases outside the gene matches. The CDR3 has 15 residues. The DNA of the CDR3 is TGTGCCAGCAGCTTAGGCGGGGGTATCTCCTACGAGCAGTACTTC. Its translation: CASSLGGGISYEQYF. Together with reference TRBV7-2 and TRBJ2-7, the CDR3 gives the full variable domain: GAGVSQSPSNKVTEKGKDVELRCDPISGHTALYWYRQSLGQGLEFLIYFQGNSAPDKSGLPSDRFSAERTGGSVSTLTIQRTQQEDSAVYLCASSLGGGISYEQYFGPGTRLTVT.

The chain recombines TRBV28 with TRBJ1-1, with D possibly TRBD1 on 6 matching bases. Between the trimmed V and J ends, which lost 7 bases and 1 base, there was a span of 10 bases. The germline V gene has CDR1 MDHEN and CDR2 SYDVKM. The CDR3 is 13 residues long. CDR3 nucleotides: TGTGCCAGCATAGGGGGAGCGAACACTGAAGCTTTCTTT. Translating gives CASIGGANTEAFF.

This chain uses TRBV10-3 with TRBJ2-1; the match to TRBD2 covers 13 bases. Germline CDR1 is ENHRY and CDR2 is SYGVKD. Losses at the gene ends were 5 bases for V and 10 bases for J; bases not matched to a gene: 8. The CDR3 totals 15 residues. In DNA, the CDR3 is TGTGCCATCAGTCAAACTAGCGGGGGGGCCTCCGAGCAGTTCTTC. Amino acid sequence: CAISQTSGGASEQFF.

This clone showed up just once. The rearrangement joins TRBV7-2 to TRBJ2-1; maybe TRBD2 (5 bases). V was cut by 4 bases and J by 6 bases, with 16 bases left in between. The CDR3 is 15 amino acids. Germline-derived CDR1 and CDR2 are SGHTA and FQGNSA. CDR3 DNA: TGTGCCAGCAGCTCATCGGCTAGCTTTTCCAATGAGCAGTTCTTC. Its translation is CASSSSASFSNEQFF. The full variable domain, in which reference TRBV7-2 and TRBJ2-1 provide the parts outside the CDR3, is GAGVSQSPSNKVTEKGKDVELRCDPISGHTALYWYRQSLGQGLEFLIYFQGNSAPDKSGLPSDRFSAERTGGSVSTLTIQRTQQEDSAVYLCASSSSASFSNEQFFGPGTRLTVL.

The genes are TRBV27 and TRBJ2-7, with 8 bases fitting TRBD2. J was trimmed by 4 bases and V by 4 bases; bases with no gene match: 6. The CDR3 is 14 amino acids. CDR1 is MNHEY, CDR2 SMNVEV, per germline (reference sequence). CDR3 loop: CASSSGGGPYEQYF. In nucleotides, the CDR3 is TGTGCCAGCAGTTCGGGAGGGGGGCCTTACGAGCAGTACTTC.

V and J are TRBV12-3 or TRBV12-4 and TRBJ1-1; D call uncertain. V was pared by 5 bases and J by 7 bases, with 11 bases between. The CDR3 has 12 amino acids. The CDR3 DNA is TGTGCCAGCAGTCGCCCCAACGGTGAAGCTTTCTTT. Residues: CASSRPNGEAFF.

The CDR3 protein is CASSLSAGGNTIYF. DNA for the CDR3: TGTGCCAGCAGCTTATCGGCAGGGGGAAACACCATATATTTT. The chain carries TRBV7-2 and TRBJ1-3, with D possibly matching TRBD1 (5 bases). CDR1 and CDR2 from the germline V gene are SGHTA and FQGNSA. This CDR3 comprises 14 residues. The V end lost 2 bases, the J end lost 4 bases, and 9 bases lay between the germline ends.

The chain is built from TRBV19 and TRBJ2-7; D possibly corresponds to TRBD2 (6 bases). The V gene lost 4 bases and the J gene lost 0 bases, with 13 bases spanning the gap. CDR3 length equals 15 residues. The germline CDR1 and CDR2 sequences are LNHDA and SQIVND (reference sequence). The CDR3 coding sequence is TGTGCCAGTAGTACTTTCCTAGCGAGCTCCTACGAGCAGTACTTC. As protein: CASSTFLASSYEQYF. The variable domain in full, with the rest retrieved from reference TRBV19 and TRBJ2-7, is DGGITQSPKYLFRKEGQNVTLSCEQNLNHDAMYWYRQDPGQGLRLIYYSQIVNDFQKGDIAEGYSVSREKKESFPLTVTSAQKNPTAFYLCASSTFLASSYEQYFGPGTRLTVT.

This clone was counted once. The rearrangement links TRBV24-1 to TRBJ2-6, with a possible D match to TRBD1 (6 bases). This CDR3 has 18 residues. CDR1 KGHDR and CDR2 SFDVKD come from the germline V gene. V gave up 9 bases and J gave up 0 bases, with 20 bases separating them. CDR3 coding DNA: TGTGCCACCTCTTCTGGACAGTTCGCGGCCTCTGGGGCCAACGTCCTGACTTTC. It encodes CATSSGQFAASGANVLTF.

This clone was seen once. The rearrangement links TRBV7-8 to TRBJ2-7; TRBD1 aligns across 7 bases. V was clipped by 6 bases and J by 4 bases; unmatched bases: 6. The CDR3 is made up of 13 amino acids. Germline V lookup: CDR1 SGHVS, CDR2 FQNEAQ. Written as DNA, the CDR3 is TGTGCCAGCAGACCTAGGGGGCGGTACGAGCAGTACTTC. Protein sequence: CASRPRGRYEQYF. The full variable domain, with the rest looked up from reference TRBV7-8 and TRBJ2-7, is GAGVSQSPRYKVAKRGQDVALRCDPISGHVSLFWYQQALGQGPEFLTYFQNEAQLDKSGLPSDRFFAERPEGSVSTLKIQRTQQEDSAVYLCASRPRGRYEQYFGPGTRLTVT.

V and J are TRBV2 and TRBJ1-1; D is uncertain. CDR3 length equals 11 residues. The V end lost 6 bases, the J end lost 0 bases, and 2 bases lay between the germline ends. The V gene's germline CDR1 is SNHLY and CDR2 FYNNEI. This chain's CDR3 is CASSMNTEAFF. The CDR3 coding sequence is TGTGCCAGCAGCATGAACACTGAAGCTTTCTTT.

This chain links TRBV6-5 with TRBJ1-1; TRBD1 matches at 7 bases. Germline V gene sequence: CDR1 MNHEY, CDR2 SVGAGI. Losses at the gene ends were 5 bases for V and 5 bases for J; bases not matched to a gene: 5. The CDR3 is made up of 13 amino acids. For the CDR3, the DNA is TGTGCCAGCAGTAAGACAGGGCGGACTGAAGCTTTCTTT. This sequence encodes CASSKTGRTEAFF.

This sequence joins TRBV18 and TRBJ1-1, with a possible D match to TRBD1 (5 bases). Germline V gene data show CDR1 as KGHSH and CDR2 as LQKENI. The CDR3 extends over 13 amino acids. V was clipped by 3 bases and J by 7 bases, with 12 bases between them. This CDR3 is CASSPNLDSEAFF. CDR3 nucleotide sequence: TGTGCCAGCTCACCGAACCTCGACAGTGAAGCTTTCTTT.

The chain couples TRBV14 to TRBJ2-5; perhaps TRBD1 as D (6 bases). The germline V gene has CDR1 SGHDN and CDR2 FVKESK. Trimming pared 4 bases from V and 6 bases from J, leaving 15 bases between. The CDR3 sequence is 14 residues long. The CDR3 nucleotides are TGTGCCAGCAGCCCCGGGACATCCGAAAAGACCCAGTACTTC. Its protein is CASSPGTSEKTQYF.

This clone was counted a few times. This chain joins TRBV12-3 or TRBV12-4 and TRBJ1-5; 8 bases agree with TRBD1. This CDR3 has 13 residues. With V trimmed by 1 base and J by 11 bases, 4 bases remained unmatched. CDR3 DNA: TGTGCCAGCAGTTTAGGGCGGGACAGGACCCAGCATTTT. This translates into CASSLGRDRTQHF.

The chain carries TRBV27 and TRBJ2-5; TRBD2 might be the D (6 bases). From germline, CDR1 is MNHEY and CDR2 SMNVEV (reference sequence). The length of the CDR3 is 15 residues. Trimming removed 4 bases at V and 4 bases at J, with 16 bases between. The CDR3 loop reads CASSSNRDFGETQYF. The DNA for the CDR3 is TGTGCCAGCAGTTCTAACCGGGACTTCGGAGAGACCCAGTACTTC.

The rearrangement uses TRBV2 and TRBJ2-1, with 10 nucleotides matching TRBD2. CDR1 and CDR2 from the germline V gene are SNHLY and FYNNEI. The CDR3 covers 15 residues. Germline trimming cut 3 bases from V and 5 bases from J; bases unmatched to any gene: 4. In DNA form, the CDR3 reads TGTGCCAGCAGTGACCGACTAGCGGGCCACAATGAGCAGTTCTTC. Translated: CASSDRLAGHNEQFF.

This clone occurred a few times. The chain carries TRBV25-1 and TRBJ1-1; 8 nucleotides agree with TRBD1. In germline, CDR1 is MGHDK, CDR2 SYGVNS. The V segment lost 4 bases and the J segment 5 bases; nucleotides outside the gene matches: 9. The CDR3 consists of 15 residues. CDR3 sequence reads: CASSGRGQGGTEAFF. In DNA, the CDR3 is TGTGCCAGCAGTGGGAGAGGACAGGGAGGGACTGAAGCTTTCTTT.

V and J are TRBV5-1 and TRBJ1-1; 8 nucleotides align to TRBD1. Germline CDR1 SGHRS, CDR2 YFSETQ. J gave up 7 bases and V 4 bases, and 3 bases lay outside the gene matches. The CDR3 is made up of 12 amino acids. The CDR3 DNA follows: TGCGCCAGCAGCCCCGACAGGGGTGAAGCTTTCTTT. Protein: CASSPDRGEAFF.

CDR3 bases: TGTGCCAGCAGCACCCGACTAGCGGGGTGGGAGACCCAGTACTTC. Residues: CASSTRLAGWETQYF. The J gene is TRBJ2-5, the V gene TRBV28, with 11 bases matching TRBD2. This CDR3 has 15 residues. V lost 6 bases, J lost 5 bases, and 8 bases stayed unmatched. Germline lookup yields CDR1 MDHEN and CDR2 SYDVKM.

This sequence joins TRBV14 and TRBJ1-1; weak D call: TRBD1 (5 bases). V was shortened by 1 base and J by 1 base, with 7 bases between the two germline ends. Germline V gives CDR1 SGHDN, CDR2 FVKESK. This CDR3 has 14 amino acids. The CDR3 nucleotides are TGTGCCAGCAGCCAAGGTACAGGGAACACTGAAGCTTTCTTT. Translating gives CASSQGTGNTEAFF.